These 25 T cell receptor beta chains originate from one sample sequenced in a study of blood T cell repertoires in COVID-19. Assay: immunoSEQ multiplex PCR; the TCRdb copy retains only in-frame clones and omits some. This sample has 150,000 or so clones; about 85% occur once, and the top ten carry roughly 13%. The sample comprised peripheral blood. Receptor source: a man aged 65 to 85 who had recovered from COVID-19.

This chain joins TRBV5-1 and TRBJ2-7, with 8 bases identical to TRBD1. Trimming removed 0 bases from V and 6 bases from J; junction bases left unmatched: 5. Germline V gives CDR1 SGHRS, CDR2 YFSETQ. CDR3 length equals 14 residues. CDR3 nucleotide sequence: TGCGCCAGCAGCTTGGGACAGGGGTTCGGCGAGCAGTACTTC. As protein: CASSLGQGFGEQYF.

CDR3 in DNA: TGTGCCAGTAGTATGGGGAGTAGCAATCAGCCCCAGCATTTT. Its protein product is CASSMGSSNQPQHF. The V and J genes are TRBV19 and TRBJ1-5; D unresolved. The germline V and J ends were trimmed by 3 bases and 0 bases, with 6 bases remaining between them. From germline, CDR1 is LNHDA and CDR2 SQIVND (reference sequence). The CDR3 is made up of 14 amino acids.

The chain carries TRBV18 and TRBJ2-1; 7 nucleotides match TRBD2. This CDR3 contains 16 residues. The J segment lost 0 bases and the V segment lost 0 bases, leaving 2 bases of the junction unmatched. CDR1 is KGHSH and CDR2 is LQKENI in the germline V gene. The CDR3 here is CASSPPGGSSYNEQFF. CDR3 sequence (DNA): TGTGCCAGCTCACCACCGGGCGGGAGCTCCTACAATGAGCAGTTCTTC.

This sequence joins TRBV4-1 and TRBJ2-5; TRBD2 might be the D (6 bases). V dropped 2 bases and J dropped 2 bases, with 9 bases sitting between them. The CDR3 covers 14 residues. CDR1 MGHRA and CDR2 YSYEKL come from the germline V gene. CDR3 nucleotide sequence: TGCGCCAGCAGCCAACGGGAGTTTCAAGAGACCCAGTACTTC. Its translation is CASSQREFQETQYF.

The rearrangement uses TRBV27 and TRBJ2-5, with D maybe TRBD2 (6 bases). From germline, CDR1 is MNHEY and CDR2 SMNVEV (reference sequence). The CDR3 sequence is 14 residues long. The germline V and J ends were trimmed by 3 bases and 5 bases, with 13 bases remaining between them. The DNA for the CDR3 is TGTGCCAGCAGTTTTGCGGGGCCAGGGGAGACCCAGTACTTC. Its translation is CASSFAGPGETQYF.

The V gene is TRBV4-3, the J gene TRBJ2-7; D gene unclear. V was cut by 0 bases and J by 5 bases, with 11 bases left in between. The CDR3 contains 14 residues. Germline CDR1 LGHNA, CDR2 YSLEER. The CDR3 DNA reads as TGCGCCAGCAGCCAAGATGGCCGGAGCCACGAGCAGTACTTC. Translated: CASSQDGRSHEQYF.

Ten or more counts support this clone. The chain recombines TRBV12-3 or TRBV12-4 with TRBJ1-6; D call uncertain. The CDR3 sequence is 11 residues long. Trimming left V 8 bases short and J 12 bases short, with 11 bases between. Written as DNA, the CDR3 is TGTGCCAGCGGCCAGGCGGGACCCCTCCACTTT. Translated, it gives CASGQAGPLHF.

The chain recombines TRBV28 with TRBJ2-7, with 10 bases matching TRBD1. The germline gives CDR1 MDHEN, CDR2 SYDVKM. V lost 4 bases and J lost 0; bases outside the gene matches: 6. CDR3 length: 16 amino acids. The CDR3 coding sequence is TGTGCCAGCAGTTCGACAGGGGGCGACCCCTCCTACGAGCAGTACTTC. Its protein is CASSSTGGDPSYEQYF. Based on the CDR3 plus reference TRBV28 and TRBJ2-7, the full variable domain is DVKVTQSSRYLVKRTGEKVFLECVQDMDHENMFWYRQDPGLGLRLIYFSYDVKMKEKGDIPEGYSVSREKKERFSLILESASTNQTSMYLCASSSTGGDPSYEQYFGPGTRLTVT.

This chain uses TRBV18 with TRBJ2-3; 7 bases match TRBD2. CDR1 is KGHSH, CDR2 LQKENI, per germline. Losses at the gene ends were 0 bases for V and 2 bases for J; bases not matched to a gene: 11. CDR3 length: 18 amino acids. In DNA, the CDR3 is TGTGCCAGCTCACCACCGGGCGGGAGTAGCTCACCCACAGATACGCAGTATTTT. Translated: CASSPPGGSSSPTDTQYF.

The V and J genes are TRBV7-9 and TRBJ2-1; 9 nucleotides line up with TRBD2. Germline CDR1 is SEHNR and CDR2 is FQNEAQ (reference sequence). This CDR3 region has 15 residues. After removal of 5 bases from V and 5 bases from J, the junction contained 7 bases not matched to a gene. CDR3 in DNA: TGTGCCAGCAGCCGAGGGACTAGCCAGGACAATGAGCAGTTCTTC. As protein: CASSRGTSQDNEQFF.

The chain carries TRBV11-2 and TRBJ2-7, with 8 bases matching TRBD2. V trimming: 7 bases; J trimming: 5 bases; junction bases outside the gene matches: 7. The CDR3 runs 13 residues. Germline-derived CDR1 and CDR2 are SGHAT and FQNNGV. This CDR3 reads CASTSGGAHEQYF. CDR3 DNA: TGTGCCAGCACCTCGGGGGGGGCCCACGAGCAGTACTTC.

V gene TRBV2 combines with J gene TRBJ1-5; D might be TRBD1 (5 bases). The germline V gene encodes CDR1 SNHLY and CDR2 FYNNEI. The CDR3 sequence is 14 residues long. The V gene lost 5 bases and the J gene lost 2 bases, with 10 bases spanning the gap. The CDR3 loop is CASSQGSGNQPQHF. The CDR3, as DNA: TGTGCCAGCAGTCAGGGAAGTGGCAATCAGCCCCAGCATTTT.

Worth noting for this clone: Distinct nucleotide sequences in the sample also encode this CDR3. This rearrangement joins TRBV11-2 to TRBJ2-7; TRBD1 is a possible D gene (6 bases). The length of the CDR3 is 14 residues. Germline CDR1 reads SGHAT; CDR2 reads FQNNGV. Trimming left V 0 bases short and J 1 base short, with 7 bases between. The CDR3 region has the DNA TGTGCCAGCAGCTTAGACAGGGGATCCTACGAGCAGTACTTC. Translating gives CASSLDRGSYEQYF.

This clone showed up just once. V gene TRBV19 combines with J gene TRBJ2-1; tentative D call: TRBD1 (6 bases). This CDR3 spans 16 amino acids. V was trimmed by 3 bases and J by 10 bases, leaving 22 bases between them. The germline gives CDR1 LNHDA, CDR2 SQIVND (reference sequence). DNA of the CDR3: TGTGCCAGTAGTATGGGAACAGGGACCCTTTCCGTCGAGCAGTTCTTC. Translating gives CASSMGTGTLSVEQFF. Full variable domain (missing parts from reference TRBV19 and TRBJ2-1): DGGITQSPKYLFRKEGQNVTLSCEQNLNHDAMYWYRQDPGQGLRLIYYSQIVNDFQKGDIAEGYSVSREKKESFPLTVTSAQKNPTAFYLCASSMGTGTLSVEQFFGPGTRLTVL.

The CDR3 DNA sequence: TGTGCCAGCAGCTTGGTGGACAGGGGTGGTGGCTACACCTTC. Its translation: CASSLVDRGGGYTF. V is TRBV5-6 and J is TRBJ1-2; the match to TRBD1 covers 9 bases. CDR3 length: 14 amino acids. Trimming at V came to 0 bases and at J to 7 bases, leaving 4 bases not matched to a gene. The germline gives CDR1 SGHDT, CDR2 YYEEEE.

The chain uses TRBV28 and TRBJ2-1, with 11 bases matching TRBD1. V lost 4 bases to trimming and J lost 8 bases; unmatched junction nucleotides: 7. The CDR3 extends over 15 amino acids. Per the germline V gene, CDR1 is MDHEN and CDR2 is SYDVKM. CDR3 coding DNA: TGTGCCAGCAGTTCCCCCGGGACAGGGGGGGATGAGCAGTTCTTC. Protein product: CASSSPGTGGDEQFF. Combining the CDR3 with reference TRBV28 and TRBJ2-1 gives the whole variable domain DVKVTQSSRYLVKRTGEKVFLECVQDMDHENMFWYRQDPGLGLRLIYFSYDVKMKEKGDIPEGYSVSREKKERFSLILESASTNQTSMYLCASSSPGTGGDEQFFGPGTRLTVL.

Of note for this clone: At one boundary the junction diverges from the germline segment, which might be a read error. The V call is TRBV12-3 or TRBV12-4, the J call TRBJ2-3, with no clear D. There are 12 residues in the CDR3. The CDR3: CASSRQPNTQYF. The CDR3 nucleotides read TGCGCCAGTAGCCGCCAACCTAATACGCAGTATTTT.

The chain has TRBV27 and TRBJ1-4, with 7 bases lining up with TRBD1. CDR3 length equals 16 residues. V shed 5 bases, J shed 4 bases, and the junction held 10 bases outside the gene matches. The germline V gene encodes CDR1 MNHEY and CDR2 SMNVEV (reference sequence). CDR3 loop: CASSLPPRGVNEKLFF. The CDR3 nucleotides are TGTGCCAGCAGTCTTCCCCCCAGGGGGGTTAATGAAAAACTGTTTTTT. The whole variable domain, filled in from reference TRBV27 and TRBJ1-4, reads EAQVTQNPRYLITVTGKKLTVTCSQNMNHEYMSWYRQDPGLGLRQIYYSMNVEVTDKGDVPEGYKVSRKEKRNFPLILESPSPNQTSLYFCASSLPPRGVNEKLFFGSGTQLSVL.

The chain combines TRBV7-2 with TRBJ2-7, with D possibly being TRBD2 (6 bases). Germline CDR1 is SGHTA and CDR2 is FQGNSA. This CDR3 has 15 residues. V was pared by 7 bases and J by 2 bases, with 18 bases between. CDR3 sequence (DNA): TGTGCCAGCACTCCAAGTCCGGGAGATGCCTACGAGCAGTACTTC. Translating it yields CASTPSPGDAYEQYF.

The J gene is TRBJ1-4, the V gene TRBV14; 7 bases match TRBD1. The CDR3 contains 15 residues. CDR1 SGHDN and CDR2 FVKESK come from the germline V gene. V lost 3 bases and J lost 8; bases outside the gene matches: 9. CDR3 in amino acids: CASSQRTGVGEKLFF. The CDR3 DNA follows: TGTGCCAGCAGCCAGAGAACAGGGGTTGGGGAAAAACTGTTTTTT.

This clone was detected a few times. V is TRBV9 and J is TRBJ2-3, with 7 bases that match TRBD2. The CDR3 covers 17 residues. V dropped 0 bases and J dropped 7; count of bases not matched to a gene: 14. From germline, CDR1 is SGDLS and CDR2 YYNGEE. The CDR3 coding sequence is TGTGCCAGCAGCGTAGGGCTGGGCGGGAGAGGCGGAAATACGCAGTATTTT. Its protein product is CASSVGLGGRGGNTQYF.

J is TRBJ2-7 and V is TRBV18; 7 nucleotides match TRBD1. There are 16 residues in the CDR3. V was clipped by 5 bases and J by 3 bases; unmatched bases: 13. Germline assignment: CDR1 KGHSH and CDR2 LQKENI. In DNA, the CDR3 is TGTGCCAGCTCATCTCTCCGGGACCCAGGGGGCTACGAGCAGTACTTC. The encoded protein is CASSSLRDPGGYEQYF. Full variable domain (missing parts from reference TRBV18 and TRBJ2-7): NAGVMQNPRHLVRRRGQEARLRCSPMKGHSHVYWYRQLPEEGLKFMVYLQKENIIDESGMPKERFSAEFPKEGPSILRIQQVVRGDSAAYFCASSSLRDPGGYEQYFGPGTRLTVT.

The chain links TRBV6-5 to TRBJ2-1; 11 bases are shared with TRBD1. V was pared by 4 bases and J by 6 bases, with 8 bases of the junction left unmatched. This CDR3 is 16 amino acids long. Per germline, CDR1 MNHEY and CDR2 SVGAGI. The CDR3 protein is CASSWTGGPVGNEQFF. Written as DNA, the CDR3 is TGTGCCAGCAGTTGGACAGGGGGCCCAGTAGGCAATGAGCAGTTCTTC.

CDR3 loop: CASSGTGSETQYF. The DNA of the CDR3 is TGTGCCAGCAGCGGGACAGGGAGCGAGACCCAGTACTTC. V gene TRBV5-5 combines with J gene TRBJ2-5; 9 nucleotides align to TRBD1. The CDR3 extends over 13 amino acids. Germline V gene lookup returns CDR1 SGHKS and CDR2 YYEKEE (reference sequence). Trimming took 4 bases from V and 5 from J; bases not matched to a gene: 3. Complete variable domain (other parts from reference TRBV5-5 and TRBJ2-5): DAGVTQSPTHLIKTRGQQVTLRCSPISGHKSVSWYQQVLGQGPQFIFQYYEKEERGRGNFPDRFSARQFPNYSSELNVNALLLGDSALYLCASSGTGSETQYFGPGTRLLVL.

This clone was detected a few times. The rearrangement uses TRBV3-1 (or the pseudogene TRBV3-2) and TRBJ1-6, with 12 bases identical to TRBD1. Germline V CDR1 and CDR2: LGHDT, YNNKEL (reference sequence). The CDR3 has 15 residues. Trimming cost V 4 bases and J 8 bases; bases outside gene matches: 3. The DNA of the CDR3 is TGTGCCAGCAGCCGAGGGACAGGGGGCGATTCACCCCTCCACTTT. Protein sequence: CASSRGTGGDSPLHF.